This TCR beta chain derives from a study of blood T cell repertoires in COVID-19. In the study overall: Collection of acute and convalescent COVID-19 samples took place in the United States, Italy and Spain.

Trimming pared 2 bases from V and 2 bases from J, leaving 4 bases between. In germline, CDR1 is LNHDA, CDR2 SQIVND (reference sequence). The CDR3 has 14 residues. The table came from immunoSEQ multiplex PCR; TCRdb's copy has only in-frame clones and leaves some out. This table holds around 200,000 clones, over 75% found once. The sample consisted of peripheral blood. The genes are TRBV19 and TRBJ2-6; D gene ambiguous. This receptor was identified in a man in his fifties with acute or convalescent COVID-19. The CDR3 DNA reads TGTGCCAGTAGTATACGGGCTGGGGCCAACGTCCTGACTTTC. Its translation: CASSIRAGANVLTF. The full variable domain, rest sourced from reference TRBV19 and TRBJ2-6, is DGGITQSPKYLFRKEGQNVTLSCEQNLNHDAMYWYRQDPGQGLRLIYYSQIVNDFQKGDIAEGYSVSREKKESFPLTVTSAQKNPTAFYLCASSIRAGANVLTFGAGSRLTVL.